This entry features one T cell receptor (beta chain) sequence. The method was immunoSEQ multiplex PCR; TCRdb's version includes in-frame clones alone and lacks a portion of them. Of 150,000 to 200,000 clones in the sample, approximately 86% were seen once. The data derive from a study of T cell responses to AZD1222 COVID-19 vaccine. Per germline, CDR1 KGHSH and CDR2 LQKENI. This CDR3 region has 13 residues. Trimming stripped 4 bases from V and 4 bases from J, with 10 bases between. The chain joins TRBV18 to TRBJ1-2; D call uncertain. The TCR originated in an adult in good health. Sequencing used peripheral blood, obtained on day 0 of AZD1222 vaccination. In DNA form, the CDR3 reads TGTGCCAGCTCACAGAGCGAGGGCTATGGCTACACCTTC. Its protein is CASSQSEGYGYTF.